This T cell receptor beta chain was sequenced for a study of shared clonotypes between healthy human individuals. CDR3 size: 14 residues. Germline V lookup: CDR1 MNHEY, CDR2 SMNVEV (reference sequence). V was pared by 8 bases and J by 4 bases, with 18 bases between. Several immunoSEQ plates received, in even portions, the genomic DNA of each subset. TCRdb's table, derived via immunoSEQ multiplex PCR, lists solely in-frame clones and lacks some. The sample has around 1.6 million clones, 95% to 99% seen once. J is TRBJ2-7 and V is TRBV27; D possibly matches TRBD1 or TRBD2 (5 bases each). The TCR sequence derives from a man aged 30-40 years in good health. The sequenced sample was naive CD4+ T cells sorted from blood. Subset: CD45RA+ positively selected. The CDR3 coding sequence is TGTGCCAGCCGCCGGGCCAGGGAGAGATACGAGCAGTACTTC. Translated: CASRRARERYEQYF.